This is a list of T cell receptor beta chains from one sample in a study of naive and memory T cell subsets. MiXCR, run by TCRdb on the UMI-ligation and nested PCR reads, gives a single entry per CDR3 protein. The sample comprises roughly 31,000 distinct CDR3 sequences, approximately 12% of which are singletons, and over 15% rests with the top ten. The sample consisted of effector memory CD4+ T cells from blood. The receptors derive from a human donor in good health. Both conserved end residues are part of each CDR3. Each record gives: clone size, CDR3 length, D gene, V gene, J gene, CDR3 protein, CDR3 DNA. D genes are given only for firm matches. Clone size is given for some rows only: seen once, a few or many times, or a class if the clone is expanded.

NA,12,NA,TRBV2,TRBJ2-7,CASTGDTYEQYF,TGTGCCAGCACCGGGGACACATACGAGCAGTACTTC
NA,16,NA,TRBV27,TRBJ1-6,CASSLEGGGINSPLHF,TGTGCCAGCAGTTTAGAGGGGGGGGGAATTAATTCACCCCTCCACTTT
few,13,TRBD1,TRBV11-2,TRBJ1-1,CASSSYRGSEAFF,TGTGCCAGCAGCTCGTACAGGGGGTCAGAAGCTTTCTTT
NA,13,TRBD1,TRBV6-5,TRBJ1-4,CASRQGHGEKLFF,TGTGCCAGCCGACAGGGTCATGGCGAAAAACTGTTTTTT
few,15,NA,TRBV10-3,TRBJ2-7,CAISAGPGLNYEQYF,TGTGCCATCAGCGCAGGTCCGGGACTGAACTACGAGCAGTACTTC
few,17,TRBD2,TRBV7-6,TRBJ2-3,CASSRRGAGGGTDTQYF,TGTGCCAGCAGCCGCCGCGGAGCGGGAGGGGGGACAGATACGCAGTATTTT
many,17,NA,TRBV30,TRBJ1-2,CAWSARRVTGTQYGYTF,TGTGCCTGGAGTGCTCGTAGAGTGACCGGGACACAATATGGCTACACCTTC
few,16,NA,TRBV7-9,TRBJ1-3,CASSLDDGRGGNTIYF,TGTGCCAGCAGCTTAGATGACGGAAGAGGAGGAAACACCATATATTTT
NA,17,NA,TRBV20-1,TRBJ2-4,CSPRRARANLAKNIQYF,TGCAGTCCGAGACGGGCCAGAGCAAACCTAGCCAAAAACATTCAGTACTTC
few,16,TRBD2,TRBV12-3/TRBV12-4,TRBJ2-1,CASSSSGTKGRNEQFF,TGTGCCAGCAGTTCCTCCGGGACTAAAGGCCGCAATGAGCAGTTCTTC
NA,12,TRBD2,TRBV20-1,TRBJ2-7,CSALLAGAEQYF,TGCAGTGCTCTACTAGCGGGAGCCGAGCAGTACTTC
NA,12,NA,TRBV29-1,TRBJ2-1,CSVEGELREQFF,TGCAGCGTTGAAGGGGAGTTGCGTGAGCAGTTCTTC
many,15,NA,TRBV9,TRBJ2-7,CASSVGPGTQYEQYF,TGTGCCAGCAGCGTGGGTCCCGGGACCCAGTACGAGCAGTACTTC
NA,14,TRBD2,TRBV7-2,TRBJ2-2,CASQLAGYTGELFF,TGTGCCAGCCAACTAGCGGGATACACCGGGGAGCTGTTTTTT
NA,15,NA,TRBV5-1,TRBJ1-1,CASSFDRPWNTEAFF,TGCGCCAGCAGCTTTGACAGGCCTTGGAACACTGAAGCTTTCTTT
many,15,NA,TRBV20-1,TRBJ1-5,CSASQFTPGNQPQHF,TGCAGTGCTAGTCAATTTACGCCCGGCAATCAGCCCCAGCATTTT
few,14,NA,TRBV6-1,TRBJ1-2,CASSEGGFNYGYTF,TGTGCCAGCAGTGAAGGGGGGTTTAACTATGGCTACACCTTC
few,14,NA,TRBV7-9,TRBJ1-2,CASSPENRVYGYTF,TGTGCCAGCAGCCCCGAGAACAGGGTCTATGGCTACACCTTC
few,16,TRBD2,TRBV20-1,TRBJ2-3,CSAKKGLAGSTDTQYF,TGCAGTGCTAAAAAAGGACTAGCGGGGAGCACAGATACGCAGTATTTT
few,19,TRBD2,TRBV7-8,TRBJ2-1,CASSSMLTSGVVLYNEQFF,TGTGCCAGCAGCTCCATGCTGACTAGCGGGGTAGTGCTCTACAATGAGCAGTTCTTC
NA,16,TRBD2,TRBV29-1,TRBJ2-1,CSVRRLAGLLYNEQFF,TGCAGCGTGCGTAGACTAGCGGGGCTTTTATACAATGAGCAGTTCTTC
few,14,NA,TRBV12-3/TRBV12-4,TRBJ2-3,CASSLVGGTDTQYF,TGTGCCAGCAGTTTAGTCGGAGGCACAGATACGCAGTATTTT
NA,17,NA,TRBV7-9,TRBJ2-1,CASGDGKRGYSYNEQFF,TGTGCCAGCGGGGACGGAAAACGGGGTTACTCCTACAATGAGCAGTTCTTC
NA,15,NA,TRBV5-1,TRBJ1-5,CASSLDWAANQPQHF,TGCGCCAGCAGCTTGGATTGGGCAGCCAATCAGCCCCAGCATTTT
NA,18,TRBD2,TRBV19,TRBJ2-4,CASSPGLAGVQGKNIQYF,TGTGCCAGTAGTCCCGGACTAGCGGGAGTACAAGGCAAAAACATTCAGTACTTC
NA,14,NA,TRBV27,TRBJ1-5,CASSLREGSQPQHF,TGTGCCAGCAGTTTAAGGGAGGGTAGCCAGCCCCAGCATTTT
few,12,NA,TRBV20-1,TRBJ2-1,CSVNSVADEQFF,TGCAGTGTCAATTCAGTCGCGGATGAGCAGTTCTTC
few,15,TRBD1,TRBV12-3/TRBV12-4,TRBJ2-7,CASSRQGGSSYEQYF,TGTGCCAGCAGTCGACAGGGGGGGAGCTCCTACGAGCAGTACTTC
NA,18,NA,TRBV6-6,TRBJ2-5,CASSYSRSKGGLQETQYF,TGTGCCAGCAGTTACTCAAGGTCTAAGGGCGGTCTCCAAGAGACCCAGTACTTC
NA,15,NA,TRBV7-8,TRBJ2-5,CASSSGTADRETQYF,TGTGCCAGCAGCTCGGGGACCGCCGACCGAGAGACCCAGTACTTC
once,15,NA,TRBV12-3/TRBV12-4,TRBJ1-5,CASSFRDGMNQPQHF,TGTGCCAGCAGTTTCCGGGACGGAATGAATCAGCCCCAGCATTTT
few,15,NA,TRBV19,TRBJ2-3,CASSISGPRVDTQYF,TGTGCCAGTAGTATTTCCGGGCCGAGGGTGGATACGCAGTATTTT
medium-sized,15,NA,TRBV12-3/TRBV12-4,TRBJ2-2,CASRIQGSWTGELFF,TGTGCCAGCAGGATACAGGGCTCCTGGACCGGGGAGCTGTTTTTT
few,15,NA,TRBV5-1,TRBJ2-3,CASSRDPLGTDTQYF,TGCGCCAGTTCCAGGGATCCTTTGGGCACAGATACGCAGTATTTT
once,17,NA,TRBV20-1,TRBJ1-5,CSARGPGVQGYRGPQHF,TGCAGTGCTAGAGGCCCGGGGGTACAGGGCTACCGGGGGCCCCAGCATTTT
NA,12,NA,TRBV7-9,TRBJ1-2,CASSEQAYGYTF,TGTGCCAGCAGCGAGCAGGCTTATGGCTACACCTTC
many,14,TRBD1,TRBV14,TRBJ1-2,CASSGEGALGGYTF,TGTGCCAGCAGCGGCGAGGGGGCGCTGGGTGGCTACACCTTC
many,15,TRBD2,TRBV20-1,TRBJ2-3,CSARESSGGTDTQYF,TGCAGTGCTAGAGAATCTAGCGGGGGGACAGATACGCAGTATTTT
many,13,NA,TRBV5-6,TRBJ1-1,CASSFRVNTEAFF,TGTGCCAGCAGCTTCAGAGTGAACACTGAAGCTTTCTTT
NA,13,NA,TRBV6-1,TRBJ1-2,CASSPTGTNSYTF,TGTGCCAGCAGTCCAACAGGGACCAATAGCTACACCTTC
NA,14,NA,TRBV27,TRBJ1-4,CASRLQGTNEKLFF,TGTGCCAGCAGGTTACAGGGAACTAATGAAAAACTGTTTTTT
few,17,NA,TRBV5-5,TRBJ2-1,CASSLSGSGGAYDEQFF,TGTGCCAGCAGCTTGTCGGGTAGTGGGGGGGCCTATGATGAGCAGTTCTTC
NA,12,NA,TRBV10-3,TRBJ2-7,CAISESSYEQYF,TGTGCCATCAGTGAATCTTCCTACGAGCAGTACTTC
NA,15,NA,TRBV2,TRBJ2-3,CASRKQEISTDTQYF,TGTGCCAGCAGGAAACAGGAAATTAGCACAGATACGCAGTATTTT
many,14,TRBD1,TRBV6-1,TRBJ1-2,CASSEAGQNYGYTF,TGTGCCAGCAGTGAAGCGGGACAGAACTATGGCTACACCTTC
few,17,TRBD1,TRBV7-6,TRBJ1-3,CASSLLTRTGVGNTIYF,TGTGCCAGCAGCCTCCTCACCCGGACAGGGGTCGGAAACACCATATATTTT
NA,15,TRBD2,TRBV7-2,TRBJ2-7,CASSSVAGSVHEQYF,TGTGCCAGCAGCTCCGTAGCGGGATCTGTCCACGAGCAGTACTTC
NA,14,TRBD1,TRBV2,TRBJ1-2,CASSGGQAGGGYTF,TGTGCCAGCAGTGGCGGACAGGCAGGGGGTGGCTACACCTTC
NA,8,NA,TRBV29-1,TRBJ1-2,CSPEGYTF,TGCAGCCCTGAGGGTTACACCTTC
many,16,TRBD2,TRBV11-2,TRBJ2-1,CASTHLTSGGGNEQFF,TGTGCCAGCACCCATCTAACTAGCGGGGGAGGGAATGAGCAGTTCTTC